Presented here are 27 T cell receptor beta chains from one specimen sequenced in a study of cytomegalovirus exposure and HLA in healthy donors. The PCR contained 60 Vbeta and 13 Jbeta primers. Produced via immunoSEQ multiplex PCR; TCRdb's table is partial and in-frame only. The table shows under 200,000 clones, with about four fifths occurring only once. Sequenced input: PBMCs. The receptors come from a woman younger than 35 in good health and CMV-seronegative.

CDR3: CAWALNIAGPYNEQFF. For the CDR3, the DNA is TGTGCCTGGGCTCTCAACATAGCGGGGCCGTACAATGAGCAGTTCTTC. The rearrangement links TRBV30 to TRBJ2-1, with 8 bases fitting TRBD2. Germline trimming cut 5 bases from V and 4 bases from J; bases unmatched to any gene: 13. The germline gives CDR1 GTSNPN, CDR2 SVGIG (reference sequence). This CDR3 contains 16 residues. Complete variable domain (other parts from reference TRBV30 and TRBJ2-1): SQTIHQWPATLVQPVGSPLSLECTVEGTSNPNLYWYRQAAGRGLQLLFYSVGIGQISSEVPQNLSASRPQDRQFILSSKKLLLSDSGFYLCAWALNIAGPYNEQFFGPGTRLTVL.

This clone has only one observation. The J gene is TRBJ2-7, the V gene TRBV7-8; no clear D. V dropped 7 bases and J dropped 0 bases, with 13 bases sitting between them. The germline gives CDR1 SGHVS, CDR2 FQNEAQ. The CDR3 extends over 14 amino acids. The CDR3: CASIPTRSSYEQYF. CDR3 DNA: TGTGCCAGCATCCCAACCCGTAGCTCCTACGAGCAGTACTTC.

This sequence joins TRBV7-9 and TRBJ2-7; D not resolved. Trimming pared 2 bases from V and 2 bases from J, leaving 10 bases between. CDR3 length equals 14 residues. Germline lookup yields CDR1 SEHNR and CDR2 FQNEAQ (reference sequence). The CDR3 DNA follows: TGTGCCAGCAGCTTATCGCTAATCCCCTACGAGCAGTACTTC. Its translation: CASSLSLIPYEQYF.

The genes are TRBV5-5 and TRBJ2-7; D perhaps matches TRBD1 (6 bases). Germline values: CDR1 SGHKS, CDR2 YYEKEE (reference sequence). The CDR3 covers 13 residues. V dropped 1 base and J dropped 4 bases, with 9 bases sitting between them. The DNA of the CDR3 is TGTGCCAGCAGCTTGACAGGGTCGTACGAGCAGTACTTC. The encoded protein is CASSLTGSYEQYF.

The chain carries TRBV5-1 and TRBJ2-1; 12 bases match TRBD2. The CDR3 spans 15 residues. Germline lookup yields CDR1 SGHRS and CDR2 YFSETQ. V shed 7 bases, J shed 5 bases, and the junction held 7 bases outside the gene matches. The CDR3 nucleotides read TGCGCCAGCTTCACGACTAGCGGGAGCCACAATGAGCAGTTCTTC. Its protein is CASFTTSGSHNEQFF. The full variable domain, its missing parts supplied by reference TRBV5-1 and TRBJ2-1, is KAGVTQTPRYLIKTRGQQVTLSCSPISGHRSVSWYQQTPGQGLQFLFEYFSETQRNKGNFPGRFSGRQFSNSRSEMNVSTLELGDSALYLCASFTTSGSHNEQFFGPGTRLTVL.

The chain is built from TRBV2 and TRBJ1-4, with D possibly TRBD1 on 5 matching bases. Trimming pared 6 bases from V and 7 bases from J, leaving 15 bases between. CDR1 is SNHLY, CDR2 FYNNEI, per germline. The CDR3 extends over 14 amino acids. As DNA, the CDR3 is TGTGCCAGCAGACAAGTAATCGGGGGTGAAAAACTGTTTTTT. Encoded protein: CASRQVIGGEKLFF.

V and J are TRBV11-3 and TRBJ1-1, with 7 bases identical to TRBD1. Trimming cost V 4 bases and J 8 bases; bases outside gene matches: 4. Germline assignment: CDR1 SGHNT and CDR2 YENEEA. The CDR3 is 12 residues long. CDR3 DNA: TGTGCCAGCAGCTCGCCGGACAGGGAAGCTTTCTTT. As protein: CASSSPDREAFF.

The chain links TRBV19 to TRBJ2-1; no definite D call. Trimming left V 1 base short and J 10 bases short, with 11 bases between. Germline V gives CDR1 LNHDA, CDR2 SQIVND (reference sequence). The CDR3 has 13 residues. This CDR3 reads CASSIGAGLEQFF. Here the CDR3 DNA reads TGTGCCAGTAGTATAGGCGCAGGTCTGGAGCAGTTCTTC.

V usage is TRBV19 and J usage is TRBJ2-5; D is undetermined. V was clipped by 6 bases and J by 5 bases, with 13 bases between them. This CDR3 has 13 amino acids. The V gene's germline CDR1 is LNHDA and CDR2 SQIVND (reference sequence). In nucleotides, the CDR3 is TGTGCCAGTAGGCCCTCGGGTGGGGAGACCCAGTACTTC. The encoded protein is CASRPSGGETQYF.

The CDR3 DNA reads TGTGCCAGCTCCGCCTCTGCCGGGAGCGGGACAGATACGCAGTATTTT. This translates into CASSASAGSGTDTQYF. The chain recombines TRBV18 with TRBJ2-3; possible D gene TRBD2, 6 bases. The CDR3 loop spans 16 amino acids. V lost 6 bases and J lost 3, with 19 bases in between. Germline CDR1 KGHSH, CDR2 LQKENI.

The rearrangement links TRBV28 to TRBJ2-3, with TRBD2 identical over 11 bases. Germline V CDR1 and CDR2: MDHEN, SYDVKM. The CDR3 sequence is 15 residues long. With 8 bases clipped from V and 1 base from J, the junction kept 5 bases outside the gene matches. For the CDR3, the DNA is TGTGCCAGCTGCCTAGCGGGAGGATGCACAGATACGCAGTATTTT. Its protein is CASCLAGGCTDTQYF.

The rearrangement links TRBV28 to TRBJ2-7, with D possibly TRBD1 on 5 matching bases. The ends were cut back, 9 bases at V and 3 bases at J, with 12 bases in the middle. This CDR3 spans 12 amino acids. Germline-derived CDR1 and CDR2 are MDHEN and SYDVKM. CDR3 in DNA: TGTGCCAGTCTCGACAGAAGCTACGAGCAGTACTTC. Its protein is CASLDRSYEQYF.

This chain links TRBV7-9 with TRBJ2-3; D is unclear. Trimming shortened V by 0 bases and J by 8 bases, and 9 bases separated the two germline ends. The CDR3 extends over 13 amino acids. Germline V CDR1 and CDR2: SEHNR, FQNEAQ (reference sequence). CDR3 DNA: TGTGCCAGCAGCTTAGCGAGTCTCGGTACGCAGTATTTT. Protein product: CASSLASLGTQYF.

The rearrangement uses TRBV7-9 and TRBJ2-1, with 8 nucleotides matching TRBD1. The CDR3 loop spans 12 amino acids. Germline V lookup: CDR1 SEHNR, CDR2 FQNEAQ (reference sequence). The trim removed 10 bases at V and 6 bases at J, leaving 5 bases unmatched. The CDR3 DNA reads TGTGCCAACGACAGGGGCGGCAATGAGCAGTTCTTC. Translated, it gives CANDRGGNEQFF.

The J gene is TRBJ2-1, the V gene TRBV7-2; 9 positions agree with TRBD2. CDR3 length: 16 residues. Germline values: CDR1 SGHTA, CDR2 FQGNSA. J lost 2 bases, V lost 2 bases, and 4 bases had no gene match. CDR3: CASSLLPSGTYNEQFF. CDR3 DNA: TGTGCCAGCAGCTTACTTCCTAGCGGGACCTACAATGAGCAGTTCTTC.

The chain carries TRBV28 and TRBJ1-1; TRBD1 is a possible D gene (5 bases). The CDR3 runs 16 residues. Germline V gives CDR1 MDHEN, CDR2 SYDVKM. V shed 5 bases and J shed 0 bases, with 16 bases lying between them. The CDR3 bases are TGTGCCAGCAGTCCAGGGTCTATAGGATTGAACACTGAAGCTTTCTTT. Encoded protein: CASSPGSIGLNTEAFF.

The CDR3 nucleotides read TGTGCCAGTAGTATAGCACTAGCGGGGACCAATGAGCAGTTCTTC. It yields the protein CASSIALAGTNEQFF. The chain employs TRBV19 and TRBJ2-1; 10 bases line up with TRBD2. V lost 1 base and J lost 6; bases outside the gene matches: 3. The CDR3 sequence is 15 residues long. Germline V CDR1 and CDR2: LNHDA, SQIVND (reference sequence).

CDR3: CASSLFSDTQYF. The CDR3 DNA follows: TGTGCCAGCAGCTTATTCTCAGATACGCAGTATTTT. The genes are TRBV7-2 and TRBJ2-3; no reliable D call. V lost 2 bases to trimming and J lost 4 bases, with 4 bases between them. The germline V gene has CDR1 SGHTA and CDR2 FQGNSA. The CDR3 runs 12 residues.

This rearrangement joins TRBV7-9 to TRBJ2-3, with 7 bases matching TRBD1. This CDR3 has 17 residues. Germline V lookup: CDR1 SEHNR, CDR2 FQNEAQ (reference sequence). V trimming: 5 bases; J trimming: 0 bases; junction bases outside the gene matches: 11. This CDR3 reads CASSRDRTLPSTDTQYF. In DNA form, the CDR3 reads TGTGCCAGCAGCCGGGACAGAACCTTACCTAGCACAGATACGCAGTATTTT.

As to this clone: The junction departs from germline at one end; a sequencing error may be responsible. The chain is built from TRBV7-9 and TRBJ2-6, with TRBD2 matching over 9 bases. CDR3 size: 19 residues. The germline CDR1 and CDR2 sequences are SEHNR and FQNEAQ (reference sequence). CDR3 nucleotide sequence: TGTTCCAGCAGCTTATATCGGACTAGCGCCCAATCTGGGGCCAACGTCCTGACTTTC. This gives the protein CSSSLYRTSAQSGANVLTF.

The genes are TRBV14 and TRBJ2-7, with a tentative D call TRBD2 (5 bases). From germline, CDR1 is SGHDN and CDR2 FVKESK. Deletions cut 1 base from V and 9 bases from J, with 13 bases between. CDR3 length: 13 residues. The CDR3 bases are TGTGCCAGCAGCCAAGTTACGGGGAGAAGGCAGTACTTC. Translation gives CASSQVTGRRQYF.

This clone has just one count. This rearrangement joins TRBV28 to TRBJ2-7, with 8 bases lining up with TRBD2. The trim removed 5 bases at V and 5 bases at J, leaving 17 bases unmatched. Looked up from germline, CDR1 is MDHEN and CDR2 is SYDVKM. This CDR3 contains 17 residues. For the CDR3, the DNA is TGTGCCAGCAGTCCAAACCCTACGACAGCGGGAGTCCACGAGCAGTACTTC. Its translation: CASSPNPTTAGVHEQYF.

The V and J genes are TRBV27 and TRBJ2-6, with no clear D. CDR3 length: 16 residues. Germline CDR1 is MNHEY and CDR2 is SMNVEV (reference sequence). Trimming took 5 bases from V and 2 from J, leaving 13 bases between them. The CDR3 here is CASSVTAGTGANVLTF. The CDR3 bases are TGTGCCAGCAGTGTTACGGCAGGTACTGGGGCCAACGTCCTGACTTTC.

The V call is TRBV7-9, the J call TRBJ1-1, with D maybe TRBD1 (6 bases). This CDR3 spans 14 amino acids. V was clipped by 3 bases and J by 6 bases, with 14 bases between them. Germline CDR1 is SEHNR and CDR2 is FQNEAQ (reference sequence). For the CDR3, the DNA is TGTGCCAGCAGCTTTCCACAGGGAACATCTGAAGCTTTCTTT. Amino acids: CASSFPQGTSEAFF. Complete variable domain (other parts from reference TRBV7-9 and TRBJ1-1): DTGVSQNPRHKITKRGQNVTFRCDPISEHNRLYWYRQTLGQGPEFLTYFQNEAQLEKSRLLSDRFSAERPKGSFSTLEIQRTEQGDSAMYLCASSFPQGTSEAFFGQGTRLTVV.

This clone was observed a few times. V is TRBV2 and J is TRBJ2-7, with 9 bases lining up with TRBD1. The trim removed 5 bases at V and 3 bases at J, leaving 5 bases unmatched. The CDR3 spans 14 residues. CDR1 is SNHLY and CDR2 is FYNNEI in the germline V gene. The CDR3 is CASSLGQGRYEQYF. The CDR3 nucleotides are TGTGCCAGCAGTCTTGGACAGGGGCGCTACGAGCAGTACTTC.

This clone was observed a single time. The rearrangement links TRBV7-2 to TRBJ1-1, with 7 bases identical to TRBD1. The CDR3 loop spans 16 amino acids. Germline CDR1 and CDR2: SGHTA and FQGNSA. V was clipped by 1 base and J by 1 base; unmatched bases: 6. The CDR3 loop is CASSLVTGFGNTEAFF. Here the CDR3 DNA reads TGTGCCAGCAGCTTAGTGACAGGGTTTGGGAACACTGAAGCTTTCTTT.

The gene calls are TRBV5-1 and TRBJ2-1, with D perhaps TRBD1 (5 bases). V dropped 2 bases and J dropped 12 bases, with 12 bases sitting between them. This CDR3 contains 12 residues. Germline-derived CDR1 and CDR2 are SGHRS and YFSETQ. Here the CDR3 reads CASSFLGQGQFF. For the CDR3, the DNA is TGCGCCAGCAGCTTCCTTGGGCAGGGGCAGTTCTTC.